A single sample gave rise to the 25 T cell receptor beta chains below, sequenced in a study of blood T cell repertoires in COVID-19. Measured with immunoSEQ multiplex PCR; TCRdb has only the in-frame clones, and not every one. The sample lists about 23,000 clones; 70% to 90% were seen once. The sample taken for sequencing was peripheral blood. Every receptor here comes from a woman aged 80 or older with active COVID-19.

As to this clone: One junction end disagrees with the germline gene, perhaps due to a read error. The V and J genes are TRBV7-7 and TRBJ2-2; D is undetermined. The germline CDR1 and CDR2 sequences are SSHAT and FNYEAQ (reference sequence). This CDR3 has 16 amino acids. CDR3 bases: TGTGCTAGCAGCTTAGGCTGGGCCCCCGGTGAGGGGGAGCTGTTTTTT. This codes for CASSLGWAPGEGELFF.

The chain combines TRBV2 with TRBJ1-5, with TRBD1 as a possible D gene (6 bases). There are 14 residues in the CDR3. V was pared by 6 bases and J by 3 bases, with 12 bases between. The germline CDR1 and CDR2 sequences are SNHLY and FYNNEI. CDR3 region: CASRGATNNQPQHF. The CDR3 nucleotides are TGTGCCAGCAGGGGGGCAACCAACAATCAGCCCCAGCATTTT.

The V call is TRBV5-4, the J call TRBJ2-2; 10 nucleotides agree with TRBD1. The CDR3 sequence is 16 residues long. Germline trimming cut 4 bases from V and 5 bases from J; bases unmatched to any gene: 8. Per the germline V gene, CDR1 is SGHNT and CDR2 is YYREEE (reference sequence). CDR3 residues: CASSPGQGDRTGELFF. DNA for the CDR3: TGTGCCAGCAGCCCCGGACAGGGGGATCGGACCGGGGAGCTGTTTTTT.

V gene TRBV5-1 combines with J gene TRBJ2-7; 7 nucleotides align to TRBD1. Trimming removed 0 bases from V and 1 base from J; junction bases left unmatched: 4. CDR3 length equals 15 residues. Germline loops: CDR1 SGHRS, CDR2 YFSETQ. CDR3 nucleotide sequence: TGCGCCAGCAGCTTGGGACAGGGAGAATCCTACGAGCAGTACTTC. Its protein product is CASSLGQGESYEQYF.

This rearrangement joins TRBV27 to TRBJ2-1; TRBD1 matches 11 bases. CDR1 and CDR2 (germline): MNHEY, SMNVEV (reference sequence). The CDR3 has 16 residues. The V segment lost 4 bases and the J segment 8 bases; nucleotides outside the gene matches: 10. CDR3 sequence (DNA): TGTGCCAGCAGTTCTAGCGGGACAGGGGGTAGGGATGAGCAGTTCTTC. This translates into CASSSSGTGGRDEQFF.

The chain employs TRBV5-4 and TRBJ2-3, with TRBD2 matching over 8 bases. Germline CDR1 and CDR2: SGHNT and YYREEE (reference sequence). The CDR3 is 14 residues long. J gave up 6 bases and V 2 bases, and 5 bases lay outside the gene matches. The CDR3 nucleotides read TGTGCCAGCAGCTTCAGCGGGGGTTGGGATACGCAGTATTTT. Protein: CASSFSGGWDTQYF.

This chain links TRBV19 with TRBJ1-3, with 9 positions matching TRBD1. Germline CDR1 and CDR2: LNHDA and SQIVND (reference sequence). The CDR3 runs to 17 residues. V shed 5 bases and J 3 bases; nucleotides not matched to a gene: 11. The CDR3 here is CASSFPGQGHFGNTIYF. CDR3 DNA: TGTGCCAGTAGTTTTCCGGGACAGGGTCATTTTGGAAACACCATATATTTT.

This clone was counted between two and nine times. The gene calls are TRBV7-3 and TRBJ2-2; no definite D call. Germline V gene sequence: CDR1 SGHTA, CDR2 FQGTGA. The V end was cut by 1 base, the J end by 6 bases, with 6 bases between. The CDR3 is 13 residues long. The CDR3 protein is CASSLSSPGELFF. Written as DNA, the CDR3 is TGTGCCAGCAGCTTAAGTAGTCCCGGGGAGCTGTTTTTT.

The chain combines TRBV3-1 (or the pseudogene TRBV3-2) with TRBJ2-5; TRBD2 matches at 13 bases. The CDR3 covers 16 residues. The germline CDR1 and CDR2 sequences are LGHDT and YNNKEL (reference sequence). With 5 bases clipped from V and 2 bases from J, the junction kept 5 bases outside the gene matches. CDR3 DNA sequence: TGTGCCAGCAGCAAGACTAGCGGGGGGCCTCAAGAGACCCAGTACTTC. It codes for CASSKTSGGPQETQYF.

This chain connects TRBV5-5 to TRBJ2-3; 9 bases match TRBD2. CDR3 length: 16 amino acids. Germline trimming cut 5 bases from V and 2 bases from J; bases unmatched to any gene: 9. Per germline, CDR1 SGHKS and CDR2 YYEKEE (reference sequence). The CDR3 coding sequence is TGTGCCAGCAGTATTAGACTAGCGGACTTCACAGATACGCAGTATTTT. Translation: CASSIRLADFTDTQYF.

The chain recombines TRBV10-3 with TRBJ2-7; 7 bases map to TRBD1. CDR3 length: 14 amino acids. V trimming: 5 bases; J trimming: 2 bases; junction bases outside the gene matches: 6. CDR1 and CDR2 from the germline V gene are ENHRY and SYGVKD. CDR3 protein: CAISQFGQAYEQYF. The CDR3 DNA reads TGTGCCATCAGTCAGTTCGGACAGGCCTACGAGCAGTACTTC.

The V call is TRBV12-3 or TRBV12-4, the J call TRBJ2-7; 7 bases are shared with TRBD2. Losses at the gene ends were 1 base for V and 7 bases for J; bases not matched to a gene: 4. The CDR3 has 13 amino acids. CDR3 DNA: TGTGCCAGCAGTTTAGGGGGGGGAGGGGAGCAGTACTTC. Protein sequence: CASSLGGGGEQYF.

The V gene is TRBV5-1, the J gene TRBJ2-7, with D maybe TRBD2 (5 bases). This CDR3 has 15 amino acids. With 0 bases removed from V and 2 bases from J, the gap between germline ends came to 12 bases. Germline CDR1 reads SGHRS; CDR2 reads YFSETQ. The CDR3 DNA reads TGCGCCAGCAGCTTGGGGGTGGGAGATCCCTACGAGCAGTACTTC. As protein: CASSLGVGDPYEQYF.

Comments on this clone: One end of the junction fails to match germline, which may point to a read error. This chain links TRBV7-7 with TRBJ1-6; 7 bases match TRBD1. This CDR3 is 16 amino acids long. Per germline, CDR1 SSHAT and CDR2 FNYEAQ (reference sequence). The CDR3 protein is CASSAPGGGDNSPLHF. The CDR3 DNA reads TGTGCTAGCAGCGCACCAGGGGGAGGAGATAATTCACCCCTCCACTTT.

The genes are TRBV2 and TRBJ2-5; D perhaps matches TRBD1 (5 bases). CDR1 and CDR2 from the germline V gene are SNHLY and FYNNEI. The CDR3 runs 14 residues. Trimming removed 7 bases from V and 2 bases from J, with 14 bases in between. CDR3 in DNA: TGTGCCAGCACAGCTTCACAGGTACAAGAGACCCAGTACTTC. It encodes CASTASQVQETQYF.

V is TRBV6-5 and J is TRBJ2-6; 8 bases line up with TRBD1. The ends lost 4 bases at V and 3 bases at J; junction bases unmatched: 2. CDR1 MNHEY and CDR2 SVGAGI come from the germline V gene. This CDR3 is built from 15 residues. Here the CDR3 DNA reads TGTGCCAGCAGTTCAGGGGGCTTTGGGGCCAACGTCCTGACTTTC. This gives the protein CASSSGGFGANVLTF.

V gene TRBV6-4 combines with J gene TRBJ2-5, with 8 positions matching TRBD2. The CDR3 is 18 amino acids. Losses at the gene ends were 3 bases for V and 0 bases for J; bases not matched to a gene: 12. Per the germline V gene, CDR1 is MRHNA and CDR2 is SNTAGT. CDR3 in DNA: TGTGCCAGCAGTGAGAGATTACGGGGGGGATCGTACCAAGAGACCCAGTACTTC. Translated: CASSERLRGGSYQETQYF.

The rearrangement uses TRBV19 and TRBJ2-1; 12 nucleotides agree with TRBD2. Germline V gives CDR1 LNHDA, CDR2 SQIVND (reference sequence). The CDR3 covers 15 residues. The trim removed 7 bases at V and 10 bases at J, leaving 11 bases unmatched. The CDR3 reads CASTPQALAGGEQFF. As DNA, the CDR3 is TGTGCCAGTACCCCTCAGGCGCTAGCGGGGGGGGAGCAGTTCTTC.

The chain combines TRBV18 with TRBJ1-6; weak D call: TRBD1 (6 bases). The CDR3 has 16 amino acids. The ends were cut back, 1 base at V and 4 bases at J, with 11 bases in the middle. Germline lookup yields CDR1 KGHSH and CDR2 LQKENI. CDR3 region: CASSPQMTGYNSPLHF. As DNA, the CDR3 is TGTGCCAGCTCACCACAAATGACAGGTTATAATTCACCCCTCCACTTT.

This chain links TRBV18 with TRBJ1-2; D gene ambiguous. Germline V gene data show CDR1 as KGHSH and CDR2 as LQKENI. The V end lost 0 bases, the J end lost 11 bases, and 13 bases lay between the germline ends. The CDR3 is made up of 13 amino acids. This chain's CDR3 is CASSPPAGSGYTF. The CDR3 nucleotides read TGTGCCAGCTCACCACCGGCAGGCTCGGGGTACACCTTC. Based on the CDR3 plus reference TRBV18 and TRBJ1-2, the full variable domain is NAGVMQNPRHLVRRRGQEARLRCSPMKGHSHVYWYRQLPEEGLKFMVYLQKENIIDESGMPKERFSAEFPKEGPSILRIQQVVRGDSAAYFCASSPPAGSGYTFGSGTRLTVV.

The V gene is TRBV9, the J gene TRBJ2-5; 12 positions match TRBD2. This CDR3 is built from 15 residues. CDR1 and CDR2 from the germline V gene are SGDLS and YYNGEE. V shed 0 bases and J 4 bases; nucleotides not matched to a gene: 1. CDR3 bases: TGTGCCAGCAGCGTAGGACTAGCGGGGGTAGAGACCCAGTACTTC. It translates to CASSVGLAGVETQYF.

V is TRBV5-5 and J is TRBJ2-7, with TRBD2 matching 12 bases. In germline, CDR1 is SGHKS, CDR2 YYEKEE (reference sequence). The junction had 2 bases not matched to a gene; V was cut back by 2 bases and J by 2 bases. There are 15 residues in the CDR3. The CDR3 sequence is CASSFLAGGTYEQYF. Written as DNA, the CDR3 is TGTGCCAGCAGCTTCCTAGCGGGGGGGACCTACGAGCAGTACTTC.

V and J are TRBV9 and TRBJ2-6; 8 bases fit TRBD1. Germline values: CDR1 SGDLS, CDR2 YYNGEE. The V gene end was trimmed by 0 bases and the J gene end by 0 bases; junction bases not matched to a gene: 11. The CDR3 is 20 residues long. The DNA of the CDR3 is TGTGCCAGCAGCGTAGGCTTCAGGACAGGGTTCCTCTCTGGGGCCAACGTCCTGACTTTC. Translated: CASSVGFRTGFLSGANVLTF.

The table lists this clone with a few counts. The chain joins TRBV19 to TRBJ1-3; no clear D gene. Trimming shortened V by 5 bases and J by 0 bases, and 11 bases separated the two germline ends. The CDR3 runs to 15 residues. CDR1 is LNHDA, CDR2 SQIVND, per germline (reference sequence). The CDR3 region is CASSGQTLSGNTIYF. CDR3 sequence (DNA): TGTGCCAGTAGTGGGCAGACCCTCTCTGGAAACACCATATATTTT.

This clone was found once. The genes are TRBV3-1 (or the pseudogene TRBV3-2) and TRBJ2-5; D is ambiguous. Trimming shortened V by 2 bases and J by 5 bases, and 6 bases separated the two germline ends. Germline assignment: CDR1 LGHDT and CDR2 YNNKEL (reference sequence). This CDR3 has 12 residues. For the CDR3, the DNA is TGTGCCAGCAGCCAAATCTCGGAGACCCAGTACTTC. Amino acid sequence: CASSQISETQYF.